The TCR beta chain described here comes from a study of human T cells and chemical hapten exposure. Study in general: Diphenylcyclopropenone was applied weekly to patients' scalps across the roughly 25-week study. General study points: TCRs above 1 in 1000 frequency stayed constant with DPC sensitization.

The CDR3 is made up of 17 amino acids. Per the germline V gene, CDR1 is SGHTA and CDR2 is FQGNSA. V lost 0 bases and J lost 7; bases outside the gene matches: 10. Time point defined: patch test 3, about 24 weeks after DPC sensitization. Treatment given: therapeutic diphenylcyclopropenone sensitization with weekly scalp DPC. Unique molecular identifiers were attached to individual cDNA molecules within the library. TCRdb passed the RACE reads through MiXCR, listing each CDR3 protein once. The sample holds about 190,000 distinct CDR3 sequences, 20% to 25% seen once. This clonotype has a count of ten or more. Its target is not known.

The TCR was taken from a woman aged 40 to 50 with alopecia areata. Some clones in this sample may be carry-over from other donors' samples. The sample in question was whole blood, obtained in connection with sensitization to the hapten diphenylcyclopropenone (DPC). This rearrangement joins TRBV7-2 to TRBJ2-1, with 9 bases that match TRBD2. The chain's CDR3 is CASSLALLSGSLNEQFF. The CDR3 DNA follows: TGTGCCAGCAGCTTAGCGCTTCTTAGCGGGAGTTTAAATGAGCAGTTCTTC.